Below, 14 T cell receptor beta chains from the same sample are listed, as sequenced in a study of blood T cell repertoires in COVID-19. Profiling relied on immunoSEQ multiplex PCR, and the TCRdb table lists in-frame clones only, not all of them. The sample lists 300,000 to 350,000 clones; about 87% were seen once. Sequenced material: peripheral blood. The receptor source for this set is a man aged 30 to 45 with COVID-19, enrolled during active disease.

The chain has TRBV6-5 and TRBJ2-1, with 10 bases fitting TRBD1. The CDR3 loop spans 16 amino acids. Trimming at V came to 0 bases and at J to 8 bases, leaving 7 bases not matched to a gene. Germline CDR1 MNHEY, CDR2 SVGAGI. In DNA, the CDR3 is TGTGCCAGCAGTTACTCGTGGGACAGGGGCGGCGATGAGCAGTTCTTC. Its translation is CASSYSWDRGGDEQFF.

J is TRBJ1-3 and V is TRBV6-1; possibly TRBD1 for D (6 bases). With 3 bases removed from V and 2 bases from J, the gap between germline ends came to 11 bases. There are 15 residues in the CDR3. Germline loops: CDR1 MNHNS, CDR2 SASEGT. The CDR3 protein is CASSDWGGPGNTIYF. The DNA of the CDR3 is TGTGCCAGCAGTGATTGGGGGGGGCCTGGAAACACCATATATTTT.

The V call is TRBV28, the J call TRBJ2-7; 16 bases are shared with TRBD2. CDR3 length equals 18 residues. In germline, CDR1 is MDHEN, CDR2 SYDVKM. The V and J ends lost 6 bases and 4 bases, in that order; junction bases with no gene match: 12. Here the CDR3 reads CASRTSGTSGRAVYEQYF. The CDR3 region has the DNA TGTGCCAGCAGAACCTCCGGGACTAGCGGGAGGGCCGTATACGAGCAGTACTTC.

CDR3 loop: CASSQHYEQYF. The CDR3 DNA sequence: TGTGCCAGCAGCCAACACTACGAGCAGTACTTC. The V gene is TRBV14, the J gene TRBJ2-7, with D unclear. Germline V gene sequence: CDR1 SGHDN, CDR2 FVKESK. The CDR3 is 11 residues long. Deletions cut 2 bases from V and 3 bases from J, with 2 bases between.

The chain employs TRBV7-2 and TRBJ1-1; 7 nucleotides match TRBD1. There are 14 residues in the CDR3. The V segment lost 5 bases and the J segment 0 bases; nucleotides outside the gene matches: 3. Germline V CDR1 and CDR2: SGHTA, FQGNSA. The CDR3 here is CASSPGQVNTEAFF. CDR3 DNA: TGTGCCAGCAGCCCCGGACAGGTGAACACTGAAGCTTTCTTT.

The CDR3 sequence is CASSMARTGRNYEQYF. The CDR3, as DNA: TGTGCCAGTAGTATGGCCCGGACAGGCAGGAACTACGAGCAGTACTTC. The genes are TRBV19 and TRBJ2-7, with 7 bases that match TRBD1. This CDR3 comprises 16 residues. J gave up 3 bases and V 3 bases, and 11 bases lay outside the gene matches. Per the germline V gene, CDR1 is LNHDA and CDR2 is SQIVND (reference sequence).

V usage is TRBV6-5 and J usage is TRBJ2-1; D might be TRBD1 (7 bases). The CDR3 loop spans 14 amino acids. Germline V gene sequence: CDR1 MNHEY, CDR2 SVGAGI. V was trimmed by 1 base and J by 9 bases, leaving 13 bases between them. The CDR3 nucleotides are TGTGCCAGCAGTTACTGGCAGGGGGGTGGTGAGCAGTTCTTC. This gives the protein CASSYWQGGGEQFF.

V and J are TRBV7-8 and TRBJ2-2; TRBD2 agrees at 11 bases. J gave up 3 bases and V 5 bases, and 5 bases lay outside the gene matches. Germline CDR1 SGHVS, CDR2 FQNEAQ. The CDR3 extends over 16 amino acids. CDR3 nucleotide sequence: TGTGCCAGCAGCGTTACTAGCGGGAGCGACACCGGGGAGCTGTTTTTT. The encoded protein is CASSVTSGSDTGELFF.

The rearrangement joins TRBV9 to TRBJ1-3; D gene uncertain. The V and J ends lost 0 bases and 0 bases respectively, with 13 bases between them. CDR1 and CDR2 from the germline V gene are SGDLS and YYNGEE. There are 17 residues in the CDR3. The CDR3 region has the DNA TGTGCCAGCAGCGTAGAAGGCAGGATGATCTCTGGAAACACCATATATTTT. It is translated as CASSVEGRMISGNTIYF.

The chain has TRBV3-1 (or the pseudogene TRBV3-2) and TRBJ2-6, with 11 bases identical to TRBD1. The CDR3 sequence is 18 residues long. Per the germline V gene, CDR1 is LGHDT and CDR2 is YNNKEL (reference sequence). Unmatched junction bases numbered 8, after V lost 6 bases and J lost 1 base. CDR3 sequence reads: CASRPWTGGLSGANVLTF. CDR3 nucleotide sequence: TGTGCCAGCAGGCCCTGGACAGGGGGCCTATCTGGGGCCAACGTCCTGACTTTC.

This chain links TRBV28 with TRBJ2-1; D possibly corresponds to TRBD2 (5 bases). V shed 7 bases and J shed 8 bases, with 12 bases lying between them. The CDR3 sequence is 12 residues long. In germline, CDR1 is MDHEN, CDR2 SYDVKM. The DNA for the CDR3 is TGTGCCAGCACCCCCGGAGGATATGAGCAGTTCTTC. Translating gives CASTPGGYEQFF.

The chain joins TRBV5-1 to TRBJ2-1, with 7 bases lining up with TRBD1. The CDR3 is 15 residues long. Trimming removed 4 bases from V and 5 bases from J; junction bases left unmatched: 9. In germline, CDR1 is SGHRS, CDR2 YFSETQ. In DNA, the CDR3 is TGCGCCAGCAGCCTGGGGACAGTACCCAACAATGAGCAGTTCTTC. Protein: CASSLGTVPNNEQFF.

This clone was recorded a few times. The genes are TRBV6-5 and TRBJ1-5; D may be TRBD1 (5 bases). Germline CDR1 MNHEY, CDR2 SVGAGI. V dropped 6 bases and J dropped 1 base, with 10 bases sitting between them. This CDR3 comprises 14 residues. The CDR3 spells CASRPGLSNQPQHF. The CDR3 nucleotides are TGTGCCAGCAGACCGGGACTGAGCAATCAGCCCCAGCATTTT.

J is TRBJ2-3 and V is TRBV9; D may be TRBD1 (5 bases). Trimming shortened V by 3 bases and J by 4 bases, and 15 bases separated the two germline ends. CDR1 and CDR2 from the germline V gene are SGDLS and YYNGEE. This CDR3 spans 15 amino acids. The CDR3 loop reads CASSESARTPDTQYF. The CDR3 DNA reads TGTGCCAGCAGCGAGAGCGCCAGGACACCAGATACGCAGTATTTT.